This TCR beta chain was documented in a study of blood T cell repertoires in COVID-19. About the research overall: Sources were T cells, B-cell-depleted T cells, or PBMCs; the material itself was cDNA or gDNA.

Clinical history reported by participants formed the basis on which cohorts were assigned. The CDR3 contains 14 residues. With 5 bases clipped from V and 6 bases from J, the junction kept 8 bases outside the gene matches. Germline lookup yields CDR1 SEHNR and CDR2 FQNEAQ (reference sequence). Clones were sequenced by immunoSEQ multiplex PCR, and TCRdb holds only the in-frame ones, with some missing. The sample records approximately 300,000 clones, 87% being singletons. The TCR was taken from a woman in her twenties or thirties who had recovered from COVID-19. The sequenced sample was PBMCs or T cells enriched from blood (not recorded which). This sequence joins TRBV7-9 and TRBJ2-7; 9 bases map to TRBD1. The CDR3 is CASSQGQGGSEQYF. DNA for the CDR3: TGTGCCAGCAGCCAGGGACAGGGAGGAAGCGAGCAGTACTTC.